Listed here are 2 T cell receptor beta chains from one sample, sequenced in a study of human thymus T cells (dated by TCRdb to between 2020 and 2021). Library preparation was by the immunoSEQ multiplex PCR assay. TCRdb limited this immuneACCESS table to in-frame rearrangements with V and J called. A share of clones is missing; checked studies link under half to unresolved V genes, and the rest is unexplained. Here the sample has approximately 46,000 clones; just under 95% occur a single time. Approximately 0.16% of the sample belongs to the ten largest clones. Sequenced sample: blood. These receptor sequences come from a girl less than two years old with a congenital heart defect but otherwise immunologically healthy.

J is TRBJ2-5 and V is TRBV11-2; 9 nucleotides match TRBD2. Germline-derived CDR1 and CDR2 are SGHAT and FQNNGV. This CDR3 is built from 15 residues. V was pared by 7 bases and J by 4 bases, with 10 bases of the junction left unmatched. The CDR3 loop is CASTSSLAGIETQYF. Here the CDR3 DNA reads TGTGCCAGCACCTCTTCGCTAGCGGGAATAGAGACCCAGTACTTC. The full variable domain, completed using reference TRBV11-2 and TRBJ2-5, is EAGVAQSPRYKIIEKRQSVAFWCNPISGHATLYWYQQILGQGPKLLIQFQNNGVVDDSQLPKDRFSAERLKGVDSTLKIQPAKLEDSAVYLCASTSSLAGIETQYFGPGTRLLVL.

This chain joins TRBV19 and TRBJ1-1; the match to TRBD1 covers 9 bases. The CDR3 is 12 residues long. J gave up 12 bases and V 5 bases, and 7 bases lay outside the gene matches. The germline CDR1 and CDR2 sequences are LNHDA and SQIVND (reference sequence). CDR3 protein: CASSPRTGDTFF. For the CDR3, the DNA is TGTGCCAGTAGTCCTCGGACAGGGGACACTTTCTTT.